The count of the clone carrying this T cell receptor beta chain is one. Sorted-subset replicate PCRs used about 180 ng DNA, about 30,000 T cell genomes. Generated by immunoSEQ multiplex PCR, the TCRdb table keeps only in-frame clones and is missing some. Of more than 550,000 clones listed, roughly 91% are singletons. The data belong to a study of shared clonotypes between healthy human individuals. The sequenced sample consisted of memory CD8+ T cells from PBMCs. The subset was: CD45RO+ cells pooled with CCR7-negative TemRA cells. The receptor comes from a man between 18 and 29 years old in good health. Some clones in this sample may be carry-over from other donors' samples.

The CDR3: CASSPFGTPGGNEKLFF. CDR3 DNA sequence: TGTGCCAGCAGTCCCTTCGGGACACCGGGGGGTAATGAAAAACTGTTTTTT. This chain connects TRBV27 to TRBJ1-4; D possibly corresponds to TRBD1 (6 bases). The CDR3 is 17 residues long. CDR1 is MNHEY and CDR2 is SMNVEV in the germline V gene (reference sequence). Trimming cost V 5 bases and J 4 bases, with 20 bases left between them.